The entry below describes one T cell receptor (beta chain). This sample stems from a study of blood T cell repertoires in COVID-19. Repertoires were generated with immunoSEQ multiplex PCR, while TCRdb's copy carries only in-frame clones and drops some. The repertoire holds fewer than 200,000 clones, with 60% to 85% as singletons. The V gene lost 4 bases and the J gene lost 3 bases, with 18 bases spanning the gap. This CDR3 has 15 amino acids. Germline assignment: CDR1 SQVTM and CDR2 ANQGSEA. The sequence was collected from a woman aged 50 to 60 with active or convalescent COVID-19. The gene calls are TRBV29-1 and TRBJ1-2; possible D gene TRBD1, 6 bases. The sample comprised peripheral blood. CDR3 DNA sequence: TGCAGCGTTGCGACAGGAGGTAGTTCCTACTATGGCTACACCTTC. Its translation: CSVATGGSSYYGYTF. Full variable domain (rest looked up from reference TRBV29-1 and TRBJ1-2): SAVISQKPSRDICQRGTSLTIQCQVDSQVTMMFWYRQQPGQSLTLIATANQGSEATYESGFVIDKFPISRPNLTFSTLTVSNMSPEDSSIYLCSVATGGSSYYGYTFGSGTRLTVV.